This T cell receptor beta chain was captured by sequencing in a study of OX40 agonist ivuxolimab in advanced cancers. Findings and limits, study-wide: Some patients without response likewise showed low normalized clonal expansion.

As regards this clone: The antigen is unknown.

This table comes from immunoSEQ multiplex PCR, and its TCRdb copy is limited to in-frame clones, with some not included. The sample lists 65,000 to 90,000 clones; about 93% were seen once. Trimming cost V 6 bases and J 11 bases; bases outside gene matches: 7. The CDR3 length is 12 residues. CDR1 is SNHLY and CDR2 is FYNNEI in the germline V gene. The starting material was CD4+ or CD8+ T cells sorted from blood, obtained in a trial of the OX40 agonist ivuxolimab. This receptor was obtained from an adult with an advanced solid tumor such as melanoma, head and neck, liver or kidney cancer. This chain uses TRBV2 with TRBJ1-2; 9 bases align to TRBD1. The CDR3 sequence: CASSQQGAGYTF. CDR3 nucleotide sequence: TGTGCCAGCAGCCAACAGGGGGCGGGGTACACCTTC.